The 32 T cell receptor delta chains presented below share a single source sample, sequenced in a study of Vδ1+ human thymocytes. These receptors are not linked to any known antigen. RNA was extracted from the cells and then reverse transcribed. The CDR3 regions were amplified by multiplex PCR from V-gene primers to a constant-region primer. TCRdb reran clone calling via CATT on the multiplex PCR reads. The table records 23,000 or so delta-chain clones, 7.4% of them present only once. Study-wide results and caveats: Highly polyclonal TRG and TRD repertoires with Gaussian CDR3 length distributions appeared in thymus.

Sequencing input: Vdelta1+ gamma-delta thymocytes from the thymus. Subset: FACS-sorted CD3+ TCRalphabeta- TCRVdelta1+ TCRVdelta2- thymocytes. These TCRs come from a girl in the first two years of life who had congenital heart surgery.

The J gene is TRDJ1, the V gene TRDV1; possibly TRDD3 for D (5 bases). Germline V gives CDR1 TSWWSYY, CDR2 QGS. The V end was cut by 3 bases, the J end by 0 bases, with 17 bases between. The CDR3 length is 17 residues. The CDR3 DNA reads TGTGCTCTTGGGGAGGGGACCATTCGGGAGTACACCGATAAACTCATCTTT. Protein: CALGEGTIREYTDKLIF.

The rearrangement links TRDV1 to TRDJ1; 12 positions match TRDD3. Germline assignment: CDR1 TSWWSYY and CDR2 QGS. This CDR3 comprises 19 residues. Trimming removed 4 bases from V and 0 bases from J; junction bases left unmatched: 12. The CDR3, as DNA: TGTGCTCTTGGGGCTCTGGGGGATACGCGGTGTGGGTACACCGATAAACTCATCTTT. Its translation is CALGALGDTRCGYTDKLIF.

The chain employs TRDV1 and TRDJ1, with D perhaps matching TRDD3 (6 bases). The CDR3 spans 18 residues. Germline-derived CDR1 and CDR2 are TSWWSYY and QGS. The V end lost 3 bases, the J end lost 0 bases, and 20 bases lay between the germline ends. The CDR3 loop reads CALGDPAFGGEYTDKLIF. The CDR3 bases are TGTGCTCTTGGGGACCCCGCCTTCGGGGGGGAGTACACCGATAAACTCATCTTT.

V usage is TRDV1 and J usage is TRDJ1, with D tentatively TRDD3 (6 bases). V was trimmed by 1 base and J by 8 bases, leaving 14 bases between them. CDR3 size: 14 residues. Germline CDR1 TSWWSYY, CDR2 QGS. The CDR3 DNA follows: TGTGCTCTTGGGGAACGGAGGGGGGACCCCAAACTCATCTTT. The encoded protein is CALGERRGDPKLIF.

The J gene was identified as TRDJ1, and no V gene was called; TRDD3 reflects the table's D call only, with no check against the DNA. This CDR3 is built from 18 residues. The CDR3 DNA reads as TGTGCTCTTGGGGAAGGGTTCCCGAAGTGGGTACACGCCGATAAACTCATCTTT. It encodes CALGEGFPKWVHADKLIF.

The sample holds a few counts of this clone. Relative to the germline gene, one junction end is altered; a read error may explain this. The gene calls are TRDV1 and TRDJ1; a possible D gene is TRDD2 (5 bases). The CDR3 contains 19 residues. CDR1 is TSWWSYY and CDR2 is QGS in the germline V gene. The CDR3 sequence is CALGERPARGLPYTDKLIF. The CDR3 DNA follows: TGTGCTCTTGGGGAACGGCCAGCGCGAGGCCTCCCCTACACCGATAAACTCATTTTT.

The chain combines TRDV1 with TRDJ1; TRDD3 matches at 9 bases. With V trimmed by 6 bases and J by 8 bases, 16 bases remained unmatched. Germline CDR1 and CDR2: TSWWSYY and QGS. The CDR3 is made up of 16 amino acids. The CDR3 here is CALGDLPPGGFTKLIF. The DNA for the CDR3 is TGTGCTCTTGGTGACCTCCCACCTGGGGGATTCACGAAACTCATCTTT.

This clone came up a few times. This chain connects TRDV1 to TRDJ1, with D perhaps matching TRDD3 (5 bases). V was clipped by 1 base and J by 4 bases, with 13 bases between them. CDR1 and CDR2 (germline): TSWWSYY, QGS. The CDR3 is made up of 15 amino acids. CDR3 amino acids: CALGEPVLGVDKLIF. The CDR3 nucleotides read TGTGCTCTTGGGGAACCCGTTCTGGGTGTCGATAAACTCATCTTT.

This clone has a handful of counts. The chain carries TRDV1 and TRDJ1; D is perhaps TRDD3 (5 bases). From germline, CDR1 is TSWWSYY and CDR2 QGS. The CDR3 runs 16 residues. With 5 bases removed from V and 0 bases from J, the gap between germline ends came to 16 bases. The CDR3 sequence: CALGSRGDPNTDKLIF. The DNA of the CDR3 is TGTGCTCTTGGGTCCCGCGGGGACCCCAACACCGATAAACTCATCTTT.

The chain recombines TRDV1 with TRDJ1, with D unresolved. The CDR3 length is 14 residues. Germline V gene lookup returns CDR1 TSWWSYY and CDR2 QGS. The V end was cut by 0 bases, the J end by 6 bases, with 11 bases between. CDR3 nucleotide sequence: TGTGCTCTTGGGGAACTTGGCTCATGCCATAAACTCATCTTT. The encoded protein is CALGELGSCHKLIF.

This clone has only a few counts. The gene calls are TRDV1 and TRDJ1; D is unresolved. Trimming pared 0 bases from V and 0 bases from J, leaving 14 bases between. Looked up from germline, CDR1 is TSWWSYY and CDR2 is QGS. CDR3 length: 17 residues. This CDR3 reads CALGELTKPPYTDKLIF. The DNA of the CDR3 is TGTGCTCTTGGGGAACTAACGAAACCCCCGTACACCGATAAACTCATCTTT.

This chain joins TRDV1 and TRDJ1; the match to TRDD3 covers 10 bases. Germline V gene data show CDR1 as TSWWSYY and CDR2 as QGS. This CDR3 has 19 amino acids. V lost 3 bases and J lost 4; bases outside the gene matches: 17. CDR3 coding DNA: TGTGCTCTTGGGGATCCCGGTCCCGACTGGGGGATCCGGAGCGATAAACTCATCTTT. Amino acid sequence: CALGDPGPDWGIRSDKLIF.

The chain joins TRDV1 to TRDJ1; D gene ambiguous. V shed 6 bases and J shed 6 bases, with 26 bases lying between them. Per germline, CDR1 TSWWSYY and CDR2 QGS. The CDR3 is 17 amino acids. The CDR3 loop reads CALGIRAKAPLWHKLIF. CDR3 bases: TGTGCTCTTGGTATTCGGGCTAAGGCCCCACTGTGGCATAAACTCATCTTT.

This clone was counted only a few times. This chain uses TRDV1 with TRDJ1; TRDD3 aligns across 9 bases. Germline assignment: CDR1 TSWWSYY and CDR2 QGS. The junction had 15 bases not matched to a gene; V was cut back by 1 base and J by 0 bases. The CDR3 is 20 residues long. The chain's CDR3 is CALGERVHWGTMGYTDKLIF. The CDR3 DNA sequence: TGTGCTCTTGGGGAACGGGTTCACTGGGGGACGATGGGGTACACCGATAAACTCATCTTT.

A few counts support this clone. One junction end disagrees with the germline gene, perhaps due to a read error. J is TRDJ1 and V is TRDV1, with D unresolved. The CDR3 contains 19 residues. In germline, CDR1 is TSWWSYY, CDR2 QGS. Written as DNA, the CDR3 is TGTGCTCTTGGGGAACTAGGGTACGATATACCCCTGTACACCGATAAACTCACCTTT. Translated, it gives CALGELGYDIPLYTDKLTF.

The chain links TRDV2 to TRDJ1, with 8 nucleotides matching TRDD3. V dropped 0 bases and J dropped 0; count of bases not matched to a gene: 17. The germline CDR1 and CDR2 sequences are GEAIGNYY and EKD. The CDR3 extends over 20 amino acids. CDR3: CACDTGVRFWGTYYTDKLIF. DNA of the CDR3: TGTGCCTGTGACACCGGGGTGCGATTCTGGGGGACCTACTACACCGATAAACTCATCTTT.

This chain links TRDV1 with TRDJ1; TRDD3 matches at 11 bases. The J segment lost 0 bases and the V segment lost 0 bases, leaving 12 bases of the junction unmatched. CDR1 is TSWWSYY, CDR2 QGS, per germline. This CDR3 has 20 amino acids. The CDR3 DNA sequence: TGTGCTCTTGGGGAACTAGTCCCTCTGGGGGATACCCCGTACACCGATAAACTCATCTTT. Translation: CALGELVPLGDTPYTDKLIF.

The rearrangement uses TRDV1 and TRDJ1, with 7 positions matching TRDD3. The CDR3 sequence is 20 residues long. Germline V gene lookup returns CDR1 TSWWSYY and CDR2 QGS. With V trimmed by 9 bases and J by 0 bases, 25 bases remained unmatched. CDR3 protein: CALASTSSTRLGRYTDKLIF. CDR3 DNA sequence: TGTGCTCTAGCCTCTACGAGCTCAACTCGACTGGGGAGGTACACCGATAAACTCATCTTT.

The V gene is TRDV1, the J gene TRDJ1; 12 bases match TRDD3. Per germline, CDR1 TSWWSYY and CDR2 QGS. This CDR3 region has 19 residues. V lost 4 bases, J lost 7 bases, and 19 bases stayed unmatched. This CDR3 reads CALGVSSSDVLGDTPKLIF. The CDR3 coding sequence is TGTGCTCTTGGGGTTTCTTCCTCCGATGTACTGGGGGATACTCCTAAACTCATCTTT.

The rearrangement links TRDV1 to TRDJ1, with 10 bases fitting TRDD3. The CDR3 is 15 residues long. Germline V CDR1 and CDR2: TSWWSYY, QGS. V shed 3 bases, J shed 9 bases, and the junction held 10 bases outside the gene matches. The CDR3 here is CALGDSLLGDRELIF. In DNA, the CDR3 is TGTGCTCTTGGGGATTCGTTACTGGGGGATCGGGAACTCATCTTT.

Regarding this clone: A read error may be the cause here, since a much bigger clone is one base away. V gene TRDV2 combines with J gene TRDJ1, with 7 bases that match TRDD3. The germline V gene has CDR1 GEAIGNYY and CDR2 EKD. V was pared by 3 bases and J by 0 bases, with 15 bases of the junction left unmatched. The CDR3 runs 18 residues. The CDR3 sequence is CACDSRDTGAKHTDKLIF. Written as DNA, the CDR3 is TGTGCCTGTGACTCTCGAGATACTGGGGCCAAGCACACCGATAAACTCATCTTT.

The chain recombines TRDV1 with TRDJ1; 10 bases map to TRDD3. J lost 6 bases, V lost 1 base, and 20 bases had no gene match. The CDR3 contains 20 residues. The germline V gene has CDR1 TSWWSYY and CDR2 QGS. The CDR3 loop is CALGERGLPSTGGWGYKLIF. The DNA for the CDR3 is TGTGCTCTTGGGGAACGAGGCCTTCCCAGTACTGGGGGATGGGGCTATAAACTCATCTTT.

V gene TRDV1 combines with J gene TRDJ1, with D perhaps TRDD2 (6 bases). This CDR3 has 15 amino acids. Germline CDR1 and CDR2: TSWWSYY and QGS. The V end lost 3 bases, the J end lost 4 bases, and 15 bases lay between the germline ends. CDR3 amino acids: CALGEISYPDDKLIF. The CDR3 DNA reads as TGTGCTCTTGGGGAGATCTCCTACCCCGACGATAAACTCATCTTT.

A few counts support this clone. The V call is TRDV1, the J call TRDJ1, with 11 bases identical to TRDD3. The CDR3 runs 18 residues. J was trimmed by 2 bases and V by 3 bases; bases with no gene match: 11. Per germline, CDR1 TSWWSYY and CDR2 QGS. CDR3 bases: TGTGCTCTTGGGGAGAAAGCCTACTGGGGGATATATACCGATAAACTCATCTTT. It translates to CALGEKAYWGIYTDKLIF.

V is TRDV1 and J is TRDJ1, with D perhaps TRDD2 (6 bases). Trimming pared 6 bases from V and 2 bases from J, leaving 19 bases between. The V gene's germline CDR1 is TSWWSYY and CDR2 QGS. The CDR3 extends over 16 amino acids. CDR3 nucleotides: TGTGCTCTTGGCACCTCCTACGGGACTGTGACCGATAAACTCATCTTT. It specifies CALGTSYGTVTDKLIF.

A few counts support this clone. V usage is TRDV1 and J usage is TRDJ1, with 10 bases matching TRDD3. The CDR3 is 21 residues long. Trimming took 2 bases from V and 1 from J; bases not matched to a gene: 19. Germline loops: CDR1 TSWWSYY, CDR2 QGS. CDR3 nucleotides: TGTGCTCTTGGGGAAATCGTCCCCTCCCGTACTGGGGGATTAGGCACCGATAAACTCATCTTT. It codes for CALGEIVPSRTGGLGTDKLIF.

The rearrangement links TRDV1 to TRDJ1, with 12 bases matching TRDD3. V shed 4 bases and J 0 bases; nucleotides not matched to a gene: 21. Germline lookup yields CDR1 TSWWSYY and CDR2 QGS. This CDR3 is 22 amino acids long. CDR3 region: CALGAITPHWALGDTHTDKLIF. CDR3 DNA sequence: TGTGCTCTTGGGGCGATCACCCCTCATTGGGCCCTGGGGGATACGCACACCGATAAACTCATCTTT.

This clone turned up a few times. The chain couples TRDV1 to TRDJ1, with TRDD3 matching over 9 bases. Germline V CDR1 and CDR2: TSWWSYY, QGS. CDR3 length: 23 amino acids. Unmatched junction bases numbered 23, after V lost 0 bases and J lost 0 bases. The CDR3 DNA reads TGTGCTCTTGGGGAACTCAGTCAGAGGGGGATTGTGACTGGGGGAACGTACACCGATAAACTCATCTTT. Translating gives CALGELSQRGIVTGGTYTDKLIF.

The chain links TRDV1 to TRDJ1; 8 bases align to TRDD3. Germline V CDR1 and CDR2: TSWWSYY, QGS. The CDR3 extends over 20 amino acids. Trimming removed 5 bases from V and 0 bases from J; junction bases left unmatched: 20. CDR3 bases: TGTGCTCTTGGGTCTAGGGGGATATCTCGAACGGGGGCCTACACCGATAAACTCATCTTT. This gives the protein CALGSRGISRTGAYTDKLIF.

V usage is TRDV1 and J usage is TRDJ1; 9 bases align to TRDD2. Per the germline V gene, CDR1 is TSWWSYY and CDR2 is QGS. Unmatched junction bases numbered 21, after V lost 5 bases and J lost 2 bases. The CDR3 consists of 20 residues. In nucleotides, the CDR3 is TGTGCTCTTGGGAACGCGGCCTTCCTACGACCACTGGGGCAGACCGATAAACTCATCTTT. Translation gives CALGNAAFLRPLGQTDKLIF.

The V gene corresponds to TRDV1; no J gene was called; TRDD3 is taken as the D call from the table, unchecked against the DNA. This CDR3 region has 19 residues. Germline V gene data show CDR1 as TSWWSYY and CDR2 as QGS. The CDR3 bases are TGTGCTCTTGGGGAAAAACAGGTACGGCCTCCTGGGGGGTCCAACGTCCTCATCTTT. Its translation is CALGEKQVRPPGGSNVLIF.

This clone appeared a few times. The chain couples TRDV1 to TRDJ1, with D uncertain. The germline V gene encodes CDR1 TSWWSYY and CDR2 QGS. V was clipped by 0 bases and J by 0 bases, with 14 bases between them. The CDR3 length is 17 residues. The CDR3: CALGELRPLRYTDKLIF. CDR3 bases: TGTGCTCTTGGGGAACTCCGTCCGCTACGGTACACCGATAAACTCATCTTT.